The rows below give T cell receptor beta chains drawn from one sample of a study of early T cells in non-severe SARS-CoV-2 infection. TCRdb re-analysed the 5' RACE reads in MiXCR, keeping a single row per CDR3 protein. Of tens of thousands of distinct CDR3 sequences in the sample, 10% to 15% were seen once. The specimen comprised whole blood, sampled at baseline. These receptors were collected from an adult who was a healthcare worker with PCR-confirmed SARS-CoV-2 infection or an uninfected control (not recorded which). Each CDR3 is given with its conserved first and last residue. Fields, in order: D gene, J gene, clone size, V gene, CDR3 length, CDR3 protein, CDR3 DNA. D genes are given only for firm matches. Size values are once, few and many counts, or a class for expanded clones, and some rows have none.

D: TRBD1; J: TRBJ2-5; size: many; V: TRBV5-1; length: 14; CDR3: CASSLPGTGETQYF; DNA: TGCGCCAGCAGCTTGCCCGGGACAGGGGAGACCCAGTACTTC
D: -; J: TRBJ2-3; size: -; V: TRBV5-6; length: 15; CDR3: CASSLVGRRTDTQYF; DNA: TGTGCCAGCAGCTTGGTTGGCAGGAGGACAGATACGCAGTATTTT
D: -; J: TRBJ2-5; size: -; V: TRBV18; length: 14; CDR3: CASSPPSLGETQYF; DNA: TGTGCCAGCTCACCACCTAGCCTCGGAGAGACCCAGTACTTC
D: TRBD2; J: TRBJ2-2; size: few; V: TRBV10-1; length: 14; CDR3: CASSRTRNTGELFF; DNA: TGCGCCAGCAGCCGGACTAGGAACACCGGGGAGCTGTTTTTT
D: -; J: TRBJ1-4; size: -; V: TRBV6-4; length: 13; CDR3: CASSAATNEKLFF; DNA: TGTGCCAGCAGTGCGGCAACTAATGAAAAACTGTTTTTT
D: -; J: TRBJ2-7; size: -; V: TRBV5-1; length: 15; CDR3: CASSLLASANYEQYF; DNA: TGCGCCAGCAGCTTGCTTGCTAGCGCCAACTACGAGCAGTACTTC
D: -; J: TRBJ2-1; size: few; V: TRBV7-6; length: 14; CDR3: CASSPVISYNEQFF; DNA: TGTGCCAGCAGCCCAGTCATCTCCTACAATGAGCAGTTCTTC
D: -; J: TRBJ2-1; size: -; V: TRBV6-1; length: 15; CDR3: CASSEGGARYNEQFF; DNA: TGTGCCAGCAGTGAAGGGGGGGCGCGGTACAATGAGCAGTTCTTC
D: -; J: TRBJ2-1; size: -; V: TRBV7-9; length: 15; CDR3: CASSYGRETYNEQFF; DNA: TGTGCCAGCAGCTATGGCAGGGAAACCTACAATGAGCAGTTCTTC
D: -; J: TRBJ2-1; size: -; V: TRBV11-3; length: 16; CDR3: CASSFGVISSYNEQFF; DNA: TGTGCCAGCAGCTTCGGAGTGATTTCGTCCTACAATGAGCAGTTCTTC
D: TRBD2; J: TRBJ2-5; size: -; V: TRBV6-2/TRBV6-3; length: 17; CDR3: CASSYNLAGGPGETQYF; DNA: TGTGCCAGCAGTTACAACCTAGCGGGGGGGCCAGGGGAGACCCAGTACTTC
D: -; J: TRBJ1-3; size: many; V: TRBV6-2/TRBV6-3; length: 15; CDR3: CASSFRGSSGNTIYF; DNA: TGTGCCAGCAGTTTTCGGGGGAGCTCTGGAAACACCATATATTTT
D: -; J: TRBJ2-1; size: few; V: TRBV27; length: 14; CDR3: CASSLQAPYNEQFF; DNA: TGTGCCAGCAGTTTACAGGCCCCGTACAATGAGCAGTTCTTC
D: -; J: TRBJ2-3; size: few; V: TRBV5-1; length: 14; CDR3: CASSPGPGTDTQYF; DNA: TGCGCCAGCAGCCCGGGCCCAGGAACAGATACGCAGTATTTT
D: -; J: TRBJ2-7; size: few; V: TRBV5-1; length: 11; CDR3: CASSLHYEQYF; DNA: TGCGCCAGCAGCTTGCACTACGAGCAGTACTTC
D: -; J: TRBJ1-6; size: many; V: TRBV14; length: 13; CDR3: CASSQMGNSPLHF; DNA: TGTGCCAGCAGCCAAATGGGGAATTCACCCCTCCACTTT
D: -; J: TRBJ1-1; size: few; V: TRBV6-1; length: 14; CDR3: CASSGQNVNTEAFF; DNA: TGTGCCAGCAGTGGACAGAACGTAAACACTGAAGCTTTCTTT
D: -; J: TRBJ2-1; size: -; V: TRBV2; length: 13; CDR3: CASSVARGYEQFF; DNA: TGTGCCAGCAGTGTGGCGCGAGGTTATGAGCAGTTCTTC
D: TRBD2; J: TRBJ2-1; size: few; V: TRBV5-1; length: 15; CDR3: CASSRGLASRNEQFF; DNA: TGCGCCAGCAGCAGGGGACTAGCGAGTAGGAATGAGCAGTTCTTC
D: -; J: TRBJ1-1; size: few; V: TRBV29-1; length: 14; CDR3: CSVRNREGSTEAFF; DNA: TGCAGCGTTCGCAACAGGGAGGGGTCGACTGAAGCTTTCTTT
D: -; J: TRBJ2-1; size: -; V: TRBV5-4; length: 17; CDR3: CASSLGGTVVKYNEQFF; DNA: TGTGCCAGCAGCTTGGGAGGGACCGTTGTGAAATACAATGAGCAGTTCTTC
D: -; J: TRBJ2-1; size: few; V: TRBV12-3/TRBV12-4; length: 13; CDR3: CASSWTAYNEQFF; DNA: TGTGCCAGCTCATGGACGGCCTACAATGAGCAGTTCTTC
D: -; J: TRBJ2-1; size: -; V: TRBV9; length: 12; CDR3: CASSGQGNEQFF; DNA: TGTGCCAGCAGCGGGCAGGGAAATGAGCAGTTCTTC
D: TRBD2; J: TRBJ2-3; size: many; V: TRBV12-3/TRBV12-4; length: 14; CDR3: CASSTRAGENTQYF; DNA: TGTGCCAGCAGCACCAGAGCGGGGGAAAATACGCAGTATTTT
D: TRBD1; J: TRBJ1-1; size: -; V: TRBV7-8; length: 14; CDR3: CASSLGSRGRDAFF; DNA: TGTGCCAGCAGCTTAGGCTCCAGGGGGCGCGATGCTTTCTTT
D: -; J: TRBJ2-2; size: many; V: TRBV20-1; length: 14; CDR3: CSATDRLNTGELFF; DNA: TGCAGTGCAACCGACAGGTTGAACACCGGGGAGCTGTTTTTT
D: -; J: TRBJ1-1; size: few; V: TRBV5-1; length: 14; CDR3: CASSSGGGAGWAFF; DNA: TGCGCCAGCAGCTCCGGAGGGGGGGCTGGCTGGGCTTTCTTT
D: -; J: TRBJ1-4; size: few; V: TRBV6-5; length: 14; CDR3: CASKQGLPNEKLFF; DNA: TGTGCCAGCAAGCAGGGATTGCCTAATGAAAAACTGTTTTTT
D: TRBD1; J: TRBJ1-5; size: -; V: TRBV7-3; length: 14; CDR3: CASSLTGGPQPQHF; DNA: TGTGCCAGCAGCTTAACAGGGGGCCCTCAGCCCCAGCATTTT
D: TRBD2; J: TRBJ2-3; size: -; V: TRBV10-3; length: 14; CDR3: CASRTSGATDTQYF; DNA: TGTGCCTCTCGGACTAGCGGGGCTACAGATACGCAGTATTTT
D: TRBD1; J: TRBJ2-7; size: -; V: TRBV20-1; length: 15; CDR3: CSARSSGTEAYEQYF; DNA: TGCAGTGCTAGATCCTCCGGGACAGAAGCCTACGAGCAGTACTTC
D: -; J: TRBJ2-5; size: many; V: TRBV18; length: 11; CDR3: CASSPEETQYF; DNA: TGTGCCAGCTCACCCGAGGAGACCCAGTACTTC
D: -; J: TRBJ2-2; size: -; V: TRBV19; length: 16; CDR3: CASSIGAFANTGELFF; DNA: TGTGCCAGTAGTATAGGGGCATTCGCGAACACCGGGGAGCTGTTTTTT